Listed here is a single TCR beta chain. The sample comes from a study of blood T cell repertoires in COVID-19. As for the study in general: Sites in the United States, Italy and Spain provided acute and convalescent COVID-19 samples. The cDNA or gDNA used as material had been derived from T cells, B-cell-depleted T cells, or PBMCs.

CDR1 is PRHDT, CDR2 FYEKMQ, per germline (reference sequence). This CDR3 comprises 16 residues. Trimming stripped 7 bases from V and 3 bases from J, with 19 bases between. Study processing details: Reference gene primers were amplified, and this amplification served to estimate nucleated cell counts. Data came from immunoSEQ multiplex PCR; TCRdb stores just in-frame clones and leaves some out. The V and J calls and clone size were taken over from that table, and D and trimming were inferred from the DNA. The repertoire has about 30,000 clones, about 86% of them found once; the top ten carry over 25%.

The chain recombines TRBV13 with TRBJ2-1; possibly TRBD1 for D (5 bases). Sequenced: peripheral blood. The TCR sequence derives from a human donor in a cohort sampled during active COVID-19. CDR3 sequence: CASTRIGDTLYNEQFF. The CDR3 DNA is TGTGCCAGCACCAGAATAGGGGATACGCTCTACAATGAGCAGTTCTTC.